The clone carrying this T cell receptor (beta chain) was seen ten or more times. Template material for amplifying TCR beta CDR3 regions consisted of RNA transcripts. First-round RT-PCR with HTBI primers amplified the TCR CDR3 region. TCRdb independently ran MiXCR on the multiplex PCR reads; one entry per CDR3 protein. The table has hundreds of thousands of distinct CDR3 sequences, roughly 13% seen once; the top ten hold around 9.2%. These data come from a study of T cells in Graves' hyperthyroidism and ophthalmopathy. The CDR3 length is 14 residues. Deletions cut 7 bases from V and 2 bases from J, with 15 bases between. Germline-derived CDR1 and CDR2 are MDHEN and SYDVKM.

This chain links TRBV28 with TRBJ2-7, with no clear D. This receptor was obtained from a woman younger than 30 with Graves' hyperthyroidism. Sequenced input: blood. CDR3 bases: TGTGCCAGCACCATGACCCCCTCCGCCTACGAGCAGTACTTC. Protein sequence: CASTMTPSAYEQYF.